What follows are 28 T cell receptor beta chains derived from one specimen sequenced in a study of cytomegalovirus exposure and HLA in healthy donors. 13 Jbeta primers and 60 Vbeta primers were used for the PCR. Assay used: immunoSEQ multiplex PCR; TCRdb lists only in-frame clones, some missing. The sample carries 55,000 to 65,000 clones, roughly 80% recorded once. Material for sequencing was PBMCs. These receptors were collected from a woman between 40 and 55 years old in good health and CMV-seropositive.

This sequence joins TRBV19 and TRBJ2-1; 15 bases match TRBD2. The CDR3 is 22 amino acids. Losses at the gene ends were 5 bases for V and 4 bases for J; bases not matched to a gene: 21. The germline V gene has CDR1 LNHDA and CDR2 SQIVND (reference sequence). The CDR3 bases are TGTGCCAGTAGTTACGCCCCCCGGGGACTAGCGGGGGGTAATATAATTTACAATGAGCAGTTCTTC. Its translation: CASSYAPRGLAGGNIIYNEQFF.

The chain couples TRBV10-3 to TRBJ1-1; a weak D match, TRBD1 (6 bases). The V end was cut by 4 bases, the J end by 0 bases, with 24 bases between. This CDR3 comprises 19 residues. In germline, CDR1 is ENHRY, CDR2 SYGVKD. CDR3 DNA: TGTGCCATCAGTGTCGGGGGGCACTTAAAGCGGGGCATGAACACTGAAGCTTTCTTT. This translates into CAISVGGHLKRGMNTEAFF.

This chain links TRBV6-5 with TRBJ1-2; D gene unclear. Germline-derived CDR1 and CDR2 are MNHEY and SVGAGI. V was pared by 6 bases and J by 7 bases, with 12 bases between. The CDR3 has 12 residues. The DNA for the CDR3 is TGTGCCAGCAGCACCACGGGGTTTGGCTACACCTTC. It yields the protein CASSTTGFGYTF.

The chain has TRBV7-9 and TRBJ2-1; 10 bases match TRBD1. J was trimmed by 4 bases and V by 5 bases; bases with no gene match: 5. Germline assignment: CDR1 SEHNR and CDR2 FQNEAQ (reference sequence). The CDR3 totals 15 residues. DNA for the CDR3: TGTGCCAGCAGCCCTGGACAGGGGGAGTACAATGAGCAGTTCTTC. It translates to CASSPGQGEYNEQFF.

The rearrangement uses TRBV30 and TRBJ1-4; TRBD1 matches at 7 bases. This CDR3 is 14 amino acids long. V trimming: 0 bases; J trimming: 8 bases; junction bases outside the gene matches: 6. The germline CDR1 and CDR2 sequences are GTSNPN and SVGIG (reference sequence). Written as DNA, the CDR3 is TGTGCCTGGAGTGTTAGGACAGGTTTGGAAAAACTGTTTTTT. It codes for CAWSVRTGLEKLFF. Looking up the rest from reference TRBV30 and TRBJ1-4 gives the full variable domain: SQTIHQWPATLVQPVGSPLSLECTVEGTSNPNLYWYRQAAGRGLQLLFYSVGIGQISSEVPQNLSASRPQDRQFILSSKKLLLSDSGFYLCAWSVRTGLEKLFFGSGTQLSVL.

The chain is built from TRBV9 and TRBJ1-6, with D possibly matching TRBD1 (5 bases). The germline V and J ends were trimmed by 0 bases and 1 base, with 11 bases remaining between them. The CDR3 runs 17 residues. CDR1 SGDLS and CDR2 YYNGEE come from the germline V gene. CDR3 residues: CASSVAGIKSYNSPLHF. As DNA, the CDR3 is TGTGCCAGCAGCGTAGCAGGGATTAAGTCCTATAATTCACCCCTCCACTTT.

The chain combines TRBV7-9 with TRBJ1-2; 7 bases line up with TRBD1. This CDR3 region has 14 residues. V trimming: 3 bases; J trimming: 7 bases; junction bases outside the gene matches: 8. CDR1 and CDR2 from the germline V gene are SEHNR and FQNEAQ (reference sequence). This CDR3 is CASSFKGAGGGYTF. CDR3 nucleotides: TGTGCCAGCAGCTTTAAGGGGGCCGGGGGTGGCTACACCTTC.

This clone was seen a handful of times. The J gene is TRBJ2-6, the V gene TRBV7-6, with a possible D match to TRBD2 (5 bases). Trimming removed 1 base at V and 0 bases at J, with 13 bases between. Germline loops: CDR1 SGHVS, CDR2 FNYEAQ. The CDR3 runs to 18 residues. The CDR3: CASSLGGPVSSGANVLTF. CDR3 nucleotide sequence: TGTGCCAGCAGCTTAGGAGGGCCCGTCAGCTCTGGGGCCAACGTCCTGACTTTC. Full variable domain (remainder filled in from reference TRBV7-6 and TRBJ2-6): GAGVSQSPRYKVTKRGQDVALRCDPISGHVSLYWYRQALGQGPEFLTYFNYEAQQDKSGLPNDRFSAERPEGSISTLTIQRTEQRDSAMYRCASSLGGPVSSGANVLTFGAGSRLTVL.

The V and J genes are TRBV7-9 and TRBJ2-6; D perhaps matches TRBD1 (6 bases). CDR1 is SEHNR, CDR2 FQNEAQ, per germline (reference sequence). V dropped 1 base and J dropped 0 bases, with 10 bases sitting between them. This CDR3 has 17 amino acids. The CDR3 DNA sequence: TGTGCCAGCAGCTTAGGCCGAGGGGGCTCTGGGGCCAACGTCCTGACTTTC. It encodes CASSLGRGGSGANVLTF.

This chain connects TRBV27 to TRBJ2-1, with 13 bases lining up with TRBD2. CDR3 length: 15 residues. From germline, CDR1 is MNHEY and CDR2 SMNVEV (reference sequence). V was clipped by 8 bases and J by 7 bases; unmatched bases: 8. In nucleotides, the CDR3 is TGTGCCAGCCTCGAACTAGCGGGGGGGCGTAATGAGCAGTTCTTC. It specifies CASLELAGGRNEQFF.

The chain uses TRBV6-4 and TRBJ2-5; TRBD1 agrees at 8 bases. Judging by the DNA end, TRBJ2-7 fits better; the J call may be wrong. Germline CDR1 and CDR2: MRHNA and SNTAGT. CDR3 length equals 15 residues. As DNA, the CDR3 is TGTGCCAGCAGTGAATACAGGGGGGCCTCCTACGAGCAGTACTTC. This encodes CASSEYRGASYEQYF.

This chain links TRBV29-1 with TRBJ1-2, with TRBD1 matching 8 bases. The CDR3 length is 14 residues. The germline gives CDR1 SQVTM, CDR2 ANQGSEA. V dropped 6 bases and J dropped 0; count of bases not matched to a gene: 6. As DNA, the CDR3 is TGCAGCGTCTGGGACAGGCAAGCTAACTATGGCTACACCTTC. Residues: CSVWDRQANYGYTF.

The gene calls are TRBV4-1 and TRBJ1-2; 9 bases are a match to TRBD1. Germline V CDR1 and CDR2: MGHRA, YSYEKL. Trimming cost V 1 base and J 4 bases; bases outside gene matches: 13. The CDR3 length is 18 residues. The CDR3 loop is CASSQGHRDRVTPYGYTF. CDR3 in DNA: TGCGCCAGCAGCCAAGGCCACCGGGACAGGGTAACCCCCTATGGCTACACCTTC.

The chain recombines TRBV19 with TRBJ2-4, with 8 bases lining up with TRBD1. V was clipped by 3 bases and J by 3 bases; unmatched bases: 1. Germline loops: CDR1 LNHDA, CDR2 SQIVND (reference sequence). The CDR3 sequence is 14 residues long. The DNA of the CDR3 is TGTGCCAGTAGTATGACAGGGGACAAAAACATTCAGTACTTC. It yields the protein CASSMTGDKNIQYF.

The chain carries TRBV30 and TRBJ2-7; 8 bases agree with TRBD1. Looked up from germline, CDR1 is GTSNPN and CDR2 is SVGIG (reference sequence). Trimming at V came to 5 bases and at J to 6 bases, leaving 6 bases not matched to a gene. The CDR3 consists of 12 residues. CDR3 nucleotide sequence: TGTGCCTGGGGTCGGCAGGGGGCCGAGCAGTACTTC. Encoded protein: CAWGRQGAEQYF.

The chain has TRBV19 and TRBJ2-4; perhaps TRBD1 as D (6 bases). CDR1 is LNHDA and CDR2 is SQIVND in the germline V gene (reference sequence). The CDR3 sequence is 14 residues long. V was pared by 6 bases and J by 7 bases, with 16 bases between. The CDR3 is CASRSVPGGNIQYF. CDR3 coding DNA: TGTGCCAGTAGATCGGTCCCTGGGGGCAACATTCAGTACTTC.

The gene calls are TRBV19 and TRBJ1-5; D is perhaps TRBD1 (5 bases). The germline V gene has CDR1 LNHDA and CDR2 SQIVND (reference sequence). Trimming took 4 bases from V and 0 from J, leaving 13 bases between them. CDR3 length equals 16 residues. The CDR3 coding sequence is TGTGCCAGTAGTACACAGGAGTCTTATAGCAATCAGCCCCAGCATTTT. Translated: CASSTQESYSNQPQHF.

The chain couples TRBV6-6 to TRBJ1-2, with 10 bases that match TRBD1. The CDR3 length is 13 residues. The V and J ends lost 6 bases and 4 bases, in that order; junction bases with no gene match: 2. Germline CDR1 reads MNHNY; CDR2 reads SVGAGI (reference sequence). DNA of the CDR3: TGTGCCAGCAGGCGGACAGGGGGCTATGGCTACACCTTC. Amino acid sequence: CASRRTGGYGYTF.

The chain links TRBV7-2 to TRBJ2-7; TRBD2 is a possible D gene (6 bases). Germline assignment: CDR1 SGHTA and CDR2 FQGNSA. The CDR3 has 16 residues. V was shortened by 5 bases and J by 6 bases, with 23 bases between the two germline ends. CDR3 in DNA: TGTGCCAGCAGCCTTACCCGGGACTCAAGCATCAGCGAGCAGTACTTC. It specifies CASSLTRDSSISEQYF.

This sequence joins TRBV10-3 and TRBJ2-7; D is perhaps TRBD2 (5 bases). Germline values: CDR1 ENHRY, CDR2 SYGVKD. Trimming left V 0 bases short and J 7 bases short, with 13 bases between. The CDR3 covers 14 residues. CDR3 amino acids: CAISESGGSGEQYF. In DNA form, the CDR3 reads TGTGCCATCAGTGAGTCGGGCGGTTCGGGAGAGCAGTACTTC.

The V call is TRBV7-9, the J call TRBJ2-5, with TRBD2 as a possible D gene (7 bases). The germline V gene encodes CDR1 SEHNR and CDR2 FQNEAQ (reference sequence). The ends were cut back, 1 base at V and 13 bases at J, with 13 bases in the middle. This CDR3 comprises 12 residues. CDR3 DNA sequence: TGTGCCAGCAGCTTAGACCGGGGGGCTCGGTACTTC. Its translation is CASSLDRGARYF.

This clone was seen a handful of times. The rearrangement links TRBV19 to TRBJ1-1; D unclear. V was clipped by 0 bases and J by 1 base, with 18 bases between them. CDR1 LNHDA and CDR2 SQIVND come from the germline V gene (reference sequence). CDR3 size: 18 residues. CDR3 in amino acids: CASSIDLLRLLGNTEAFF. CDR3 nucleotide sequence: TGTGCCAGTAGTATAGATCTATTGAGGTTGTTGGGGAACACTGAAGCTTTCTTT.

This chain links TRBV4-3 with TRBJ2-1; 7 bases are shared with TRBD2. V lost 1 base, J lost 0 bases, and 9 bases stayed unmatched. The CDR3 runs 18 residues. Germline V gene data show CDR1 as LGHNA and CDR2 as YSLEER. CDR3 sequence reads: CASSQVLMGGGSYNEQFF. Written as DNA, the CDR3 is TGCGCCAGCAGCCAAGTATTGATGGGGGGGGGCTCCTACAATGAGCAGTTCTTC.

The chain uses TRBV29-1 and TRBJ1-1; 8 bases are a match to TRBD1. This CDR3 has 14 amino acids. Trimming cost V 4 bases and J 4 bases; bases outside gene matches: 8. The germline V gene encodes CDR1 SQVTM and CDR2 ANQGSEA. CDR3 coding DNA: TGCAGCGTTGCTGGCAGGGGGCCGTCCACTGAAGCTTTCTTT. It codes for CSVAGRGPSTEAFF.

This chain's CDR3 is CASRSLIQSAGYTF. The CDR3 nucleotides read TGTGCCAGCAGGAGCCTAATCCAGAGCGCTGGCTACACCTTC. This chain uses TRBV2 with TRBJ1-2; D unresolved. CDR1 is SNHLY and CDR2 is FYNNEI in the germline V gene. The CDR3 runs 14 residues. Trimming shortened V by 6 bases and J by 7 bases, and 18 bases separated the two germline ends.

V usage is TRBV5-1 and J usage is TRBJ1-1, with 7 bases aligning to TRBD1. The CDR3 length is 15 residues. The V gene end was trimmed by 1 base and the J gene end by 1 base; junction bases not matched to a gene: 4. Germline loops: CDR1 SGHRS, CDR2 YFSETQ. CDR3 region: CASSLNTGANTEAFF. The DNA of the CDR3 is TGCGCCAGCAGCTTGAATACAGGGGCGAACACTGAAGCTTTCTTT.

The CDR3 DNA reads TGTGCCAGCTCACCCCTACGGGGAACCACTGAAGCTTTCTTT. Protein: CASSPLRGTTEAFF. The chain joins TRBV18 to TRBJ1-1; no clear D gene. CDR1 KGHSH and CDR2 LQKENI come from the germline V gene. V dropped 3 bases and J dropped 4 bases, with 12 bases sitting between them. CDR3 length: 14 amino acids. The variable domain in full, completed from reference TRBV18 and TRBJ1-1, reads NAGVMQNPRHLVRRRGQEARLRCSPMKGHSHVYWYRQLPEEGLKFMVYLQKENIIDESGMPKERFSAEFPKEGPSILRIQQVVRGDSAAYFCASSPLRGTTEAFFGQGTRLTVV.

The V and J genes are TRBV11-2 and TRBJ2-2; 8 nucleotides line up with TRBD1. The CDR3 contains 15 residues. Looked up from germline, CDR1 is SGHAT and CDR2 is FQNNGV. Trimming cost V 3 bases and J 4 bases; bases outside gene matches: 4. This CDR3 is CASSFDRGGTGELFF. As DNA, the CDR3 is TGTGCCAGCAGCTTCGACAGGGGTGGCACCGGGGAGCTGTTTTTT. Full variable domain (rest looked up from reference TRBV11-2 and TRBJ2-2): EAGVAQSPRYKIIEKRQSVAFWCNPISGHATLYWYQQILGQGPKLLIQFQNNGVVDDSQLPKDRFSAERLKGVDSTLKIQPAKLEDSAVYLCASSFDRGGTGELFFGEGSRLTVL.